The 6 T cell receptor beta chains listed next were all sequenced from one sample in a study of identical twins. TCRdb analysed the 5' RACE reads with MiXCR anew, one entry per CDR3 protein. In the table there are about 250,000 distinct CDR3 sequences, around 8.8% of which are singletons. The sample was also linked to a second study, of yellow fever vaccine responses in identical twins.

Sequencing was done on a sample of CD8+ T cells sorted from blood. The receptors were sampled from a woman younger than 35 in good health.

Many counts were recorded for this clonotype. The chain links TRBV4-3 to TRBJ2-7; TRBD1 matches at 9 bases. The CDR3 contains 14 residues. J gave up 5 bases and V 5 bases, and 7 bases lay outside the gene matches. Germline assignment: CDR1 LGHNA and CDR2 YSLEER. The CDR3 region has the DNA TGCGCCAGCAGCGTGTACAGGGGGCTGAACGAGCAGTACTTC. It yields the protein CASSVYRGLNEQYF.

The CDR3: CSANQWTSGKGNEQFF. CDR3 DNA sequence: TGCAGTGCCAATCAATGGACTAGCGGGAAAGGCAATGAGCAGTTCTTC. This chain uses TRBV20-1 with TRBJ2-1; 12 nucleotides line up with TRBD2. Unmatched junction bases numbered 12, after V lost 6 bases and J lost 6 bases. The germline CDR1 and CDR2 sequences are DFQATT and SNEGSKA (reference sequence). This CDR3 contains 16 residues.

The V call is TRBV19, the J call TRBJ2-2, with D unclear. CDR1 is LNHDA and CDR2 is SQIVND in the germline V gene (reference sequence). V shed 3 bases and J shed 5 bases, with 13 bases lying between them. CDR3 length equals 15 residues. The CDR3 region has the DNA TGTGCCAGTAGTATGGGATGGGGTGAGACCGGGGAGCTGTTTTTT. This gives the protein CASSMGWGETGELFF. Drawing the rest from reference TRBV19 and TRBJ2-2, the complete variable domain is DGGITQSPKYLFRKEGQNVTLSCEQNLNHDAMYWYRQDPGQGLRLIYYSQIVNDFQKGDIAEGYSVSREKKESFPLTVTSAQKNPTAFYLCASSMGWGETGELFFGEGSRLTVL.

This clonotype showed up just a few times. J is TRBJ2-5 and V is TRBV6-5, with D unresolved. CDR3 length equals 15 residues. Germline V gene lookup returns CDR1 MNHEY and CDR2 SVGAGI. V lost 3 bases, J lost 1 base, and 12 bases lay in between. The CDR3 loop is CASSYSALGQETQYF. The CDR3 DNA follows: TGTGCCAGCAGTTATTCGGCCCTGGGCCAAGAGACCCAGTACTTC.

This clonotype was seen at least ten times. The chain combines TRBV4-2 with TRBJ2-7, with 9 bases lining up with TRBD1. Germline values: CDR1 LGHNA, CDR2 YNFKEQ. V gave up 1 base and J gave up 3 bases; unmatched junction bases: 1. The CDR3 length is 14 residues. This CDR3 reads CASSQGGQGYEQYF. CDR3 DNA: TGTGCCAGCAGCCAAGGGGGACAGGGCTACGAGCAGTACTTC.

Ten or more counts support this clonotype. The DNA for the CDR3 is TGCGCCAGCAGTGAGTCGTGGCTAGATACGCAGTATTTT. It is translated as CASSESWLDTQYF. V usage is TRBV10-2 and J usage is TRBJ2-3; D is unresolved. The CDR3 has 13 residues. Germline CDR1 reads WSHSY; CDR2 reads SAAADI. V was trimmed by 0 bases and J by 5 bases, leaving 6 bases between them.